The 3 T cell receptor beta chains below all came from one sample that was sequenced in a study of technical replicates of blood from a handful of donors. Assay: immunoSEQ multiplex PCR; the TCRdb copy retains only in-frame clones and omits some. The sample gives more than 75,000 clones, almost 97% of which show up once; 0.35% to 0.45% is in the top ten. Material for sequencing was T cells isolated from PBMCs. These receptors were obtained from a human donor in good health.

The chain recombines TRBV10-2 with TRBJ2-5; 9 bases map to TRBD2. The end of the DNA fits TRBJ2-7 better, so the J call may be wrong. CDR1 is WSHSY, CDR2 SAAADI, per germline. This CDR3 contains 16 residues. The DNA for the CDR3 is TGCGCCAGCAGTGAGTCAGTTGGGCGGGAGGGGTACGAGCAGTACTTC. This gives the protein CASSESVGREGYEQYF.

J is TRBJ2-1 and V is TRBV4-2; TRBD2 matches 11 bases. Looked up from germline, CDR1 is LGHNA and CDR2 is YNFKEQ. The V gene end was trimmed by 5 bases and the J gene end by 3 bases; junction bases not matched to a gene: 6. The length of the CDR3 is 16 residues. DNA of the CDR3: TGTGCCAGCAGCGGTCGGACTAGCGGGTTCTACAATGAGCAGTTCTTC. It encodes CASSGRTSGFYNEQFF.

This clone was seen a single time. The V and J genes are TRBV29-1 and TRBJ2-5; a possible D gene is TRBD2 (6 bases). This CDR3 has 13 residues. The germline V and J ends were trimmed by 5 bases and 4 bases, with 14 bases remaining between them. CDR1 and CDR2 from the germline V gene are SQVTM and ANQGSEA. CDR3 residues: CSVTPLSGETQYF. The CDR3 DNA is TGCAGCGTTACCCCCCTTAGCGGAGAGACCCAGTACTTC.